Sequencing of this T cell receptor beta chain was carried out in a study of T cells expressing NK-cell markers (dated by TCRdb to about 2020). With respect to the entire study: About 8 donors provided sorted CD3+CD56+NKG2C+, CD3+CD56+NKG2C- and CD3+CD56-NKG2C+ T-cell subsets, whose TCR beta-chain repertoires were profiled. Seven of the eight sequenced donors were HCMV-seropositive and one was HCMV-seronegative. The eight sequenced donors were randomly selected healthy volunteers, three men and five women. The libraries were sequenced on Illumina HiSeq 2000/2500, MiSeq or NextSeq, producing 2 x 150 bp reads. General conclusions and limits of the study: Whether the expanded NKG2C-expressing T cell clones were specific for HCMV antigens remained unclear. Those dominant clonotypes were again the most abundant among CD3+CD56-NKG2C+ cells in a handful of donors, at 28.3-60.1%. In more than five donors, the dominant CD3+CD56+NKG2C+ clonotypes were found to rank among the top 10 CD8+ clonotypes and to make up 1.0-7.0% of CD8+ T cells.

TCRdb lists the instrument as Illumina HiSeq 2000. TCR beta cDNA libraries were made by 5'RACE template switching that added a universal primer site and unique molecular identifiers. cDNA synthesis was primed from the TCR beta constant segment and was followed by two successive PCR amplification steps. As for the original processing: MIGEC was used to demultiplex reads and group the reads by UMI, and MiTCR was used to assemble and quantify clonotypes. To exclude erroneous sequences, any TCR cDNA sequence not supported by at least two reads was discarded. The tcR package was used for downstream repertoire analysis, with clonotypes matched between fractions based on CDR3 nucleotide sequence plus V segment. VDJmatch was used to annotate antigen specificity against VDJdb, with one amino acid substitution allowed in CDR3. Reads reprocessed by TCRdb are summarized as one entry per CDR3 protein sequence, and DNA is absent. TCRdb, not the authors, supplied the V and J calls. The sample table holds 200,000 to 300,000 distinct CDR3 sequences. Together, the top ten hold approximately 0.42% of the sample.

HCMV-specific IgG was detected in serum with a commercial ELISA kit to determine HCMV serostatus. Ficoll density gradient centrifugation was used to isolate peripheral blood mononuclear cells from blood. From the germline V gene (reference sequence), CDR1 is SGHNT and CDR2 is YYREEE. From the cysteine through the phenylalanine, the CDR3 covers 14 amino acids. The entry carries no DNA sequence. To note about this clonotype: What this receptor recognizes is not known.

The V gene is TRBV5-4 and the J gene is TRBJ1-2. The receptor's source is a man aged 18 to 29 in good health. Donor details come from another sample of the same person, matched by shared clones. Sequenced material: blood T cells: a sorted CD56 or NKG2C T cell subset, CD4+ or CD8+ T cells, or bulk PBMC T cells (not recorded which). The CDR3 loop reads CASSVREEGYGYTF. Reference TRBV5-4 and TRBJ1-2 proteins supply the regions before and after the CDR3; the full variable domain is: ETGVTQSPTHLIKTRGQQVTLRCSSQSGHNTVSWYQQALGQGPQFIFQYYREEENGRGNFPPRFSGLQFPNYSSELNVNALELDDSALYLCASSVREEGYGYTFGSGTRLTVV.